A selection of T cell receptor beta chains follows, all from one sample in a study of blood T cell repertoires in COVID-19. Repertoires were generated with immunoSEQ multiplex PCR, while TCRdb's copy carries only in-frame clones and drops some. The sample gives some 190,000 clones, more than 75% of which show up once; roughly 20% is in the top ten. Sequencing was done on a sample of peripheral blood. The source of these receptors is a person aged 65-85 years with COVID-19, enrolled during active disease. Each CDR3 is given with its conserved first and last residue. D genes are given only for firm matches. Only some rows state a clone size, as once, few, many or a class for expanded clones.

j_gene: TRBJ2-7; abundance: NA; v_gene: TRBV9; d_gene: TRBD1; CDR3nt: TGTGCCAGCAGCGCCCGGACAGGCGAGCAGTACTTC; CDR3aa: CASSARTGEQYF
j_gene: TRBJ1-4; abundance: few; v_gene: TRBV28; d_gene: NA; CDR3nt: TGTGCCAGCAGTTTATCATTAGGAGGGGAGGCCGAAAAACTGTTTTTT; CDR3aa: CASSLSLGGEAEKLFF
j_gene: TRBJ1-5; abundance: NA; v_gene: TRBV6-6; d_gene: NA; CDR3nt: TGTGCCAGCAGGCTGAACCCCCAGGTGCCCCAGCATTTT; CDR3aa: CASRLNPQVPQHF
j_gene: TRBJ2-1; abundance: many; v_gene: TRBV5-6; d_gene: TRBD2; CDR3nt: TGTGCCAGCAGCTTGCCTACCCGGGGGGGCGATGAGCAGTTCTTC; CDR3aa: CASSLPTRGGDEQFF
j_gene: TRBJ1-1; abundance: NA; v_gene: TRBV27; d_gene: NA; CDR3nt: TGTGCCAGCAGCCTCTCGACGGGGAACACTGAAGCTTTCTTT; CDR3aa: CASSLSTGNTEAFF
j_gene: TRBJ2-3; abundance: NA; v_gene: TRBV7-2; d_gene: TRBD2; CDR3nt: TGTGCCAGCAGCTTACGAGCGGGGGGACCCCCTAGCACAGATACGCAGTATTTT; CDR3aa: CASSLRAGGPPSTDTQYF
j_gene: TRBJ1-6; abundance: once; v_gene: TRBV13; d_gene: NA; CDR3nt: TGTGCCAGCAGCCCCAGAAATTATAATTCACCCCTCCACTTT; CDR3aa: CASSPRNYNSPLHF
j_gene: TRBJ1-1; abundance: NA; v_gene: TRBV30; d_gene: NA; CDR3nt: TGTGCCTGGAGTGTAAAGGGGCCGCTGGAAGCTTTCTTT; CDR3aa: CAWSVKGPLEAFF
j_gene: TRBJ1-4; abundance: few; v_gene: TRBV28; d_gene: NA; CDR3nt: TGTGCCAGCAGTTTACAGGTCCGGCAACTGTTTTTT; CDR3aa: CASSLQVRQLFF
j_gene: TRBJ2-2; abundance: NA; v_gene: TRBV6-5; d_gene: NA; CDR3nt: TGTGCCAGCAGATCCCGGTCCGGGGAGCTGTTTTTT; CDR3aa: CASRSRSGELFF
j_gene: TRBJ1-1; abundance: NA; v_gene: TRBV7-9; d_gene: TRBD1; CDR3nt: TGTGCCAGCAGGTGGGACAGGGTCCCTGAAGCTTTCTTT; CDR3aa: CASRWDRVPEAFF
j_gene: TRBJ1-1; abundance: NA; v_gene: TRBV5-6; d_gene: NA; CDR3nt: TGTGCCAGCAGCAGGGGGGGTAACACTGAAGCTTTCTTT; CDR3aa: CASSRGGNTEAFF
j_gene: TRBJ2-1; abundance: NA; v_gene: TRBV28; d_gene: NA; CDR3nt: TGTGCCAGCAGTTTATTGGGGGGTTACAATGAGCAGTTCTTC; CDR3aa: CASSLLGGYNEQFF
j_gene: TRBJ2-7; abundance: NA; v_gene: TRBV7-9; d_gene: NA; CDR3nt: TGTGCCAGCAGCGCACTAGACGAGCAGTACTTC; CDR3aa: CASSALDEQYF
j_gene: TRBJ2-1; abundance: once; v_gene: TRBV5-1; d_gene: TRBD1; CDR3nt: TGCGCCAGCAGCACAGGGGACAGGGGAAGCAATGAGCAGTTCTTC; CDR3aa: CASSTGDRGSNEQFF
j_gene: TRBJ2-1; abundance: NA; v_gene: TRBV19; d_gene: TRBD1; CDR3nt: TGTGCCAGTAGTCCAGACAGGGGGCGTATCGATGAGCAGTTCTTC; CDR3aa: CASSPDRGRIDEQFF
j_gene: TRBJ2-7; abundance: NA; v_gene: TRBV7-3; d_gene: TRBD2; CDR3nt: TGTGCCAGCAGCTTAACCGGTGGACTAGTTTACGAGCAGTACTTC; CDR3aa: CASSLTGGLVYEQYF
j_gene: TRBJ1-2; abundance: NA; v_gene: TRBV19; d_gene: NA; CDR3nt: TGTGCCAGTACCACTGGGGGGGGCAACTATGGCTACACCTTC; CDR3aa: CASTTGGGNYGYTF
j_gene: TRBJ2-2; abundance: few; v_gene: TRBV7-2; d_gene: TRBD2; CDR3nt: TGTGCCAGCAGCACGGGGGGACTAGCGGGAGTCTTGGACACCGGGGAGCTGTTTTTT; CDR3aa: CASSTGGLAGVLDTGELFF
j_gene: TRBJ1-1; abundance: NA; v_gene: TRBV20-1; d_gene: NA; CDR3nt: TGCAGTGCTAGTATCGCCGGAGGAAGTAACTCTGAAGCTTTCTTT; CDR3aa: CSASIAGGSNSEAFF
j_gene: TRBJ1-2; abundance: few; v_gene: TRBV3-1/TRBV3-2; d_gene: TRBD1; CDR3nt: TGTGCCAGCAGCCAAGAGAGTACAGGGGGATATACCTATGGCTACACCTTC; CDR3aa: CASSQESTGGYTYGYTF
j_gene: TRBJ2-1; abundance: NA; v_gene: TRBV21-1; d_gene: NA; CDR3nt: TGTGCCAGTCGTGGGACTAGCGGGAGGAAAGGCTACAATGAGCAGTTCTTC; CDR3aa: CASRGTSGRKGYNEQFF
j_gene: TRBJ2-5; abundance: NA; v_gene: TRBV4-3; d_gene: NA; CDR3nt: TGCGCCAGCAGCCATGGCCAGGGCGAGACCCAGTACTTC; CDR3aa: CASSHGQGETQYF
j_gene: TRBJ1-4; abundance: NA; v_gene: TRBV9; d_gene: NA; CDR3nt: TGTGCCAGCAGCGTAGGACAGGACAGCTTTAATGAAAAACTGTTTTTT; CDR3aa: CASSVGQDSFNEKLFF
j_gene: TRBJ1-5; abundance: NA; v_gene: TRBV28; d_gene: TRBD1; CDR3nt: TGTGCCAGCAGTTTATCCAGGGGGAATCAGCCCCAGCATTTT; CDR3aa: CASSLSRGNQPQHF
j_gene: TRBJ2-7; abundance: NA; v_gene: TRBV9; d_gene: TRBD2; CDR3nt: TGTGCCAGCAGCTACGAATGGGCTCCGGGGGGGCTCGGCGAGCAGTACTTC; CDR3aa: CASSYEWAPGGLGEQYF
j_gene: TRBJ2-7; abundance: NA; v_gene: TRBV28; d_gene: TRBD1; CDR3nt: TGTGCCAGCAGTCCAACCGGGACAGGGGGCGTGGAAGCGGGGGAAATCATAAACTACGAGCAGTACTTC; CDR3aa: CASSPTGTGGVEAGEIINYEQYF
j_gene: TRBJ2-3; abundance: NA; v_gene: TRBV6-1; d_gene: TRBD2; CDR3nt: TGTGCCAGCAGTGAAAAGAGTTACAGACTAGCCAGGGGCACAGATACGCAGTATTTT; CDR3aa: CASSEKSYRLARGTDTQYF
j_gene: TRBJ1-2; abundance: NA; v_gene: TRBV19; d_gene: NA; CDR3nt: TGTGCCAGTAGTATATCCGTATATGGCTACACCTTC; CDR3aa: CASSISVYGYTF
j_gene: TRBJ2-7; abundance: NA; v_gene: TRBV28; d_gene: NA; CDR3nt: TGTGCCAGCAGTCTCCGATGGAGGGCCTACGAGCAGTACTTC; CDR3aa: CASSLRWRAYEQYF
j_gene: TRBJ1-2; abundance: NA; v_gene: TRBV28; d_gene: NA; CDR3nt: TGTGCCAGCAGTCTAAGGACAGTCCTTAACTATGGCTACACCTTC; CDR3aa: CASSLRTVLNYGYTF
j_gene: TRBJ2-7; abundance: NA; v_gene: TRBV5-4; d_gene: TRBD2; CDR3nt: TGTGCCAGCAGCTTTCCTAGCGGGGGGGGTTCTATCCACGAGCAGTACTTC; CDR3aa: CASSFPSGGGSIHEQYF
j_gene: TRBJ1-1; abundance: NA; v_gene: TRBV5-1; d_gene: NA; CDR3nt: TGCGCCAGCAGCTTGGATGTTTTGGGGGCCCTATTGAACACTGAAGCTTTCTTT; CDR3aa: CASSLDVLGALLNTEAFF
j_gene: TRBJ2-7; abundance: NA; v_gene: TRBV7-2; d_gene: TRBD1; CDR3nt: TGTGCCAGCAGCTTGACAGGGGAGAGCGAGCAGTACTTC; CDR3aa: CASSLTGESEQYF
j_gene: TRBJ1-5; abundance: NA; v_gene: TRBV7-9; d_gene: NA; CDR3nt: TGTGCCAGCAGTACTACAGGGTGGGGTCAGCCCCAGCATTTT; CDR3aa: CASSTTGWGQPQHF
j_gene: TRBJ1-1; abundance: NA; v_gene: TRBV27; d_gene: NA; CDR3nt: TGTGCCAGCAGGATGACAGGCCCTAACACTGAAGCTTTCTTT; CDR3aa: CASRMTGPNTEAFF
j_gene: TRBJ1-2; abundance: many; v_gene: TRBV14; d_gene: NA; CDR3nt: TGTGCCAGCAGCCCACAGGTCGGCTATGGCTACACCTTC; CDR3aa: CASSPQVGYGYTF
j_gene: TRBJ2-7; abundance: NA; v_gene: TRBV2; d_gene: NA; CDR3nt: TGTGCCAGCAATCGCCTGGGCAGCTACGAGCAGTACTTC; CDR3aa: CASNRLGSYEQYF
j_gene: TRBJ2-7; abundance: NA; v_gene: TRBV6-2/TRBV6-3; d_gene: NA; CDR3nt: TGTGCCAGCAGTTACCGCGGGACTTCCTACGAGCAGTACTTC; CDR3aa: CASSYRGTSYEQYF
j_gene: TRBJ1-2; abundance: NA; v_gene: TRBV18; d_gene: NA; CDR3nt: TGTGCCAGCTCACCAAAATCAACAGGGTTGGATGGCTACACCTTC; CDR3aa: CASSPKSTGLDGYTF
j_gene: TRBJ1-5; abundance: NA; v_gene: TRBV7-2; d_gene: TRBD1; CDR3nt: TGTGCCAGCAGACCGACAGGGATTAGCAATCAGCCCCAGCATTTT; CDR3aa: CASRPTGISNQPQHF
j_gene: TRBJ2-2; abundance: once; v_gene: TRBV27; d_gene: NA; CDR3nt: TGTGCCAGCAGTCCTAGTACAATTCCCGGGGAGCTGTTTTTT; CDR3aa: CASSPSTIPGELFF
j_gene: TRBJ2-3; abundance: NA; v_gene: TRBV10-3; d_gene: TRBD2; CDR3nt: TGTGCCATCAGTGTCGGACTAGCGGGGGGCCCCAATACGCAGTATTTT; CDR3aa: CAISVGLAGGPNTQYF
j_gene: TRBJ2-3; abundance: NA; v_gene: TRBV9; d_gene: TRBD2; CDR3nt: TGTGCCAGCCACACTAGCGGGATAAGCACAGATACGCAGTATTTT; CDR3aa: CASHTSGISTDTQYF
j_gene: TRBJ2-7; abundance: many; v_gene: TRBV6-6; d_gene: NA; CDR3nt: TGTGCCAGCAGTTACTCCGGAGACTACTACGAGCAGTACTTC; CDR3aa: CASSYSGDYYEQYF
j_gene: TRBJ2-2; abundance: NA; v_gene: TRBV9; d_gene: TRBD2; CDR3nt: TGTGCCAGCAGTATGACTAGCGTCACCGGGGAGCTGTTTTTT; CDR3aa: CASSMTSVTGELFF
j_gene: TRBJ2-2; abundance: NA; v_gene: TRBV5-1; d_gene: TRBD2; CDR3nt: TGCGCCAGCAGCTTGGCGGGGGGGTCGAACACCGGGGAGCTGTTTTTT; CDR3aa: CASSLAGGSNTGELFF
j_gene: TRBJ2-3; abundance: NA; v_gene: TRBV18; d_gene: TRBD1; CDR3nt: TGTGCCAGCTCATCCCTACAGGGGGCTGGAGATACGCAGTATTTT; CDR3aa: CASSSLQGAGDTQYF
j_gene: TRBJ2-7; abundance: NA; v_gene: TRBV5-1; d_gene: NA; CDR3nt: TGCGCCAGCAGCCTGGATACAGGGTTGTACGAGCAGTACTTC; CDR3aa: CASSLDTGLYEQYF
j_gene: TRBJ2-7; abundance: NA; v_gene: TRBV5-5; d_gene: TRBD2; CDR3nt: TGTGCCAGCAGGGTAGCGGGAGGGGCCTCCTACGAGCAGTACTTC; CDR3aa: CASRVAGGASYEQYF
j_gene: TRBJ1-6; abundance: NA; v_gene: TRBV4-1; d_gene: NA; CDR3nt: TGCGCCAGCAGCCAAGAGACTTTAATCCGCTCCTATAATTCACCCCTCCACTTT; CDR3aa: CASSQETLIRSYNSPLHF
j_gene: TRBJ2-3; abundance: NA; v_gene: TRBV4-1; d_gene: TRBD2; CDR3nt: TGCGCCAGCAGCCCCCCTAGCGGGGGCACCACAGATACGCAGTATTTT; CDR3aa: CASSPPSGGTTDTQYF
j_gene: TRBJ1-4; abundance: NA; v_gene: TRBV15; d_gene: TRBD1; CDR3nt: TGTGCCACCAGAGCAGGGACAGGGGGGGAAAAACTGTTTTTT; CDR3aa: CATRAGTGGEKLFF
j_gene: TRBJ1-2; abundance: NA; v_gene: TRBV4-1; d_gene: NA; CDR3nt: TGCGCCAGCAGCCCCTCTAGGATAGACAGCCTCTTTTCTAACTATGGCTACACCTTC; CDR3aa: CASSPSRIDSLFSNYGYTF
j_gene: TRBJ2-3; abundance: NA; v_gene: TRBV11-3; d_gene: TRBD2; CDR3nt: TGTGCCAGCAGCTTAGGTGGACTAGCGGGAACAGATACGCAGTATTTT; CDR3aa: CASSLGGLAGTDTQYF
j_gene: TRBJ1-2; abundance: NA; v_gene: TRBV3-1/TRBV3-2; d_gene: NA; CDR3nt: TGTGCCAGCAGCAGACCTAGCTCTGGCTACACCTTC; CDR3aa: CASSRPSSGYTF
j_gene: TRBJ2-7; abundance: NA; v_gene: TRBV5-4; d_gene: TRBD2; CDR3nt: TGTGCCAGCAGCCGAAGGGGACTAGGGAACTCCTACGAGCAGTACTTC; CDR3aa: CASSRRGLGNSYEQYF
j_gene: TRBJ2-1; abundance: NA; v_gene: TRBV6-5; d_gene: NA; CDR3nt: TGTGCCAGCAGTTTTATGCGGGCTTACAATGAGCAGTTCTTC; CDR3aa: CASSFMRAYNEQFF
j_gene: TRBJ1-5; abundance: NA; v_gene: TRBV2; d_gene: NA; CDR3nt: TGTGCCAGCAACCCCTCAACGGGCAATCAGCCCCAGCATTTT; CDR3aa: CASNPSTGNQPQHF